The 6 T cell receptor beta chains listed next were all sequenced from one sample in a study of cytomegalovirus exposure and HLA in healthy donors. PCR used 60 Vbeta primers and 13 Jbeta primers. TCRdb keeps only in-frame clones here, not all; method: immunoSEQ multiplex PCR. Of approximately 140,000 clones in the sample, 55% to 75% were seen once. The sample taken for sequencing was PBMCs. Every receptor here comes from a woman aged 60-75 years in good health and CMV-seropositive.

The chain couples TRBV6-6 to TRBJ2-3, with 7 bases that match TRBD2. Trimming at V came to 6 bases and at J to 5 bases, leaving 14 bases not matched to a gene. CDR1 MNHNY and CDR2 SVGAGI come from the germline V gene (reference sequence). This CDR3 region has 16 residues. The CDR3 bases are TGTGCCAGCAGCCGTAGACTAGGCGGGGGACGAGATACGCAGTATTTT. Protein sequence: CASSRRLGGGRDTQYF.

DNA for the CDR3: TGTGCCACCAGCAGTGGCGGGAGCTCCTACAATGAGCAGTTCTTC. It codes for CATSSGGSSYNEQFF. The J gene is TRBJ2-1, the V gene TRBV15, with 7 bases matching TRBD2. Trimming at V came to 3 bases and at J to 0 bases, leaving 2 bases not matched to a gene. CDR1 is LNHNV, CDR2 YYDKDF, per germline (reference sequence). This CDR3 spans 15 amino acids.

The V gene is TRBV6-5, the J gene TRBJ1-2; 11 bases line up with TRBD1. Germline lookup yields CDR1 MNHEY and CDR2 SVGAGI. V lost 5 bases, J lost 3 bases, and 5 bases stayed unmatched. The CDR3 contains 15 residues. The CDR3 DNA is TGTGCCAGCAGTATTGGACAGGGGGCGGACTATGGCTACACCTTC. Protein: CASSIGQGADYGYTF.

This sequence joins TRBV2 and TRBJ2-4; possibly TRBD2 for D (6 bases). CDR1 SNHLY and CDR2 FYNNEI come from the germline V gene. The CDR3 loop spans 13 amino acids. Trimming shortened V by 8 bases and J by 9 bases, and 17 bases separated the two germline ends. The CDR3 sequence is CASVRDSRGIQYF. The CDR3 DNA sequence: TGTGCCAGCGTCCGGGACTCAAGAGGCATTCAGTACTTC.

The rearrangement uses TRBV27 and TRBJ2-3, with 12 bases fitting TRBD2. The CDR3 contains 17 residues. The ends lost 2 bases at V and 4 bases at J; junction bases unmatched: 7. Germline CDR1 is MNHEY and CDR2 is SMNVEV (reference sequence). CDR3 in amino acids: CASSLGASGRAADTQYF. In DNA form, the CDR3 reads TGTGCCAGCAGTTTAGGGGCTAGCGGGAGGGCCGCAGATACGCAGTATTTT.

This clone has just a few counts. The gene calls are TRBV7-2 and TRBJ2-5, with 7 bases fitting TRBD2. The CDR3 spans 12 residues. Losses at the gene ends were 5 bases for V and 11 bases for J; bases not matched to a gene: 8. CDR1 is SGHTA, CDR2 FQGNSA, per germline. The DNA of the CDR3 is TGTGCCAGCAGCCTCGATGCAGCGGGGCAGTACTTC. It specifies CASSLDAAGQYF.